This T cell receptor beta chain was sequenced for a study of CD8+ T cells in alopecia areata. Turning to the study itself: Treatment of the treated patients consisted of oral tofacitinib, 5 to 10 mg twice daily. Regarding the study as a whole: Scalp sample sequencing also detects resident alphabeta T cells of normal skin.

Extracted RNA was reverse transcribed, and the resulting cDNA served as sequencing template. Produced via immunoSEQ multiplex PCR; TCRdb's table is partial and in-frame only. The profile shows 150,000 or so clones, around 47% of them singletons. The V gene lost 4 bases and the J gene lost 7 bases, with 18 bases spanning the gap. CDR1 and CDR2 (germline): SGHRS, YFSETQ. The CDR3 loop spans 14 amino acids. For this clone: What it binds is not known.

Sequences were obtained from CD4+ T cells sorted from blood. The clonotype comes from a human donor with alopecia areata. This chain connects TRBV5-1 to TRBJ2-7; D may be TRBD1 or TRBD2 (5 bases each). CDR3 DNA sequence: TGCGCCAGCAGCCAGGGACGGCAAAACAGGGAGCAGTACTTC. This gives the protein CASSQGRQNREQYF. The complete variable domain, with remaining parts taken from reference TRBV5-1 and TRBJ2-7, reads KAGVTQTPRYLIKTRGQQVTLSCSPISGHRSVSWYQQTPGQGLQFLFEYFSETQRNKGNFPGRFSGRQFSNSRSEMNVSTLELGDSALYLCASSQGRQNREQYFGPGTRLTVT.